This T cell receptor beta chain was observed in a study of cytomegalovirus exposure and HLA in healthy donors. In the study overall: Earlier work reported roughly 120 million unique TCR beta sequences from about 179 million T cells.

Use of 60 Vbeta and 13 Jbeta primers characterized the PCR. As processed by the authors: There were some 87 million unique TCR beta chains by a later count, and approximately 10 million of them were shared. Here immunoSEQ multiplex PCR was the method, and the copy in TCRdb shows in-frame clones only, minus some. That table supplies the V and J calls and clone size; D and trimming were determined from the DNA. Here the sample spans 150,000 to 200,000 clones, roughly 85% being singletons. Overall study results and limits: Follow-up analysis later connected one missense variant in DCLRE1C with trimming of TCR beta V- and J-genes. The productive fraction for most TCR beta V segments was about 90% or about 30% in an earlier analysis.

As to this clone: Its antigen is still unknown.

CDR3 size: 15 residues. Germline CDR1 reads LNHNV; CDR2 reads YYDKDF (reference sequence). J gave up 8 bases and V 0 bases, and 7 bases lay outside the gene matches. The rearrangement joins TRBV15 to TRBJ2-1; 7 bases map to TRBD1. The receptor comes from a man aged 18 to 30 in good health and CMV-seropositive. The sample taken for sequencing was PBMCs. The CDR3 coding sequence is TGTGCCACCAGCAGAGATCTTACAGGGGACCATGAGCAGTTCTTC. Amino acid sequence: CATSRDLTGDHEQFF.